This entry describes one T cell receptor beta chain. Clones were read by immunoSEQ multiplex PCR, and TCRdb kept only the in-frame ones, dropping some. The repertoire holds 150,000 to 180,000 clones, more than 85% seen once, with 2% to 2.5% in the top ten. This sample was included in a study of control samples from healthy donors and cancer patients. V trimming: 7 bases; J trimming: 5 bases; junction bases outside the gene matches: 6. The germline CDR1 and CDR2 sequences are SQVTM and ANQGSEA. The CDR3 is made up of 13 amino acids. Material for sequencing was blood. The sequence came from a man in his forties or fifties in good health. The genes are TRBV29-1 and TRBJ1-4; 8 bases are a match to TRBD1. CDR3 sequence reads: CSAGGQGNEKLFF. CDR3 DNA: TGCAGCGCTGGAGGACAGGGAAATGAAAAACTGTTTTTT.